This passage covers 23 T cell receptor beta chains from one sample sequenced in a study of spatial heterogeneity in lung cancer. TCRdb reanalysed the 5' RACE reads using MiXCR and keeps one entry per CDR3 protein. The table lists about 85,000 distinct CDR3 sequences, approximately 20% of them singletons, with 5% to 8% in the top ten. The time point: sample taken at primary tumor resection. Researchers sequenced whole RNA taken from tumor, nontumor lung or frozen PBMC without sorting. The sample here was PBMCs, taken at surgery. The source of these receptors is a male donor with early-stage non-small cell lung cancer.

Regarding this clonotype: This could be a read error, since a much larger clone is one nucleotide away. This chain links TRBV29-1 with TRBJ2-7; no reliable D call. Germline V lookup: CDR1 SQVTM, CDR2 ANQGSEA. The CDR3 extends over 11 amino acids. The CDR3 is CGVIVIYEQYF. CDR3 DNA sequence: TGCGGCGTTATAGTGATCTACGAGCAGTACTTC.

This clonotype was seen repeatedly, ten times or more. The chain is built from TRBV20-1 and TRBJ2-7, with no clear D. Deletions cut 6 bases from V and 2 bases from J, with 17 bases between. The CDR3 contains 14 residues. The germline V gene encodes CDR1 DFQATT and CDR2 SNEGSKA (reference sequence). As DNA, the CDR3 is TGCAGTGCGACCGGGCCGCGCCTAACCTACGAGCAGTACTTC. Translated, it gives CSATGPRLTYEQYF.

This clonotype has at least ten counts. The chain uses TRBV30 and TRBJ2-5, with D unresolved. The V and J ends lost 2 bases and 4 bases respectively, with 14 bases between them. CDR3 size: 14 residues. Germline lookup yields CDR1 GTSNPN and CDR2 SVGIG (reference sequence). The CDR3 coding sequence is TGTGCCTGGAGTAAGGCTAGGATCCCAGAGACCCAGTACTTC. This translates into CAWSKARIPETQYF.

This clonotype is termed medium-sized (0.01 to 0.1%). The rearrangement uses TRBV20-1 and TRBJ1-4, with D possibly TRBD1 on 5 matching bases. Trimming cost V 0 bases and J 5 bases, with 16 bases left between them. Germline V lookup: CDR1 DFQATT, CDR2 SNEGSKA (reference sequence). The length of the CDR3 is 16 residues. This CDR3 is CSARDNRGAGNEKLFF. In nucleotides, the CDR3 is TGCAGTGCTAGAGATAACCGAGGGGCGGGGAATGAAAAACTGTTTTTT.

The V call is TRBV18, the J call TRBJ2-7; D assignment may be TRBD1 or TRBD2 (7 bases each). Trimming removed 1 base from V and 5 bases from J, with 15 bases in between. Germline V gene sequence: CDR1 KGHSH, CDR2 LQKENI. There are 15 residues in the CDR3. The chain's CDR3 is CASSPLSQGGNEQYF. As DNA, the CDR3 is TGTGCCAGCTCACCACTGTCTCAGGGGGGGAACGAGCAGTACTTC.

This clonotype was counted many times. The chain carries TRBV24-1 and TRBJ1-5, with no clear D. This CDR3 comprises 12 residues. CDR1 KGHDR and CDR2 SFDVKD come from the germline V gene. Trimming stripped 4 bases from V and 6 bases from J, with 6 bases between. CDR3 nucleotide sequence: TGTGCCACCAGTGACGAAGGTCAGCCCCAGCATTTT. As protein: CATSDEGQPQHF.

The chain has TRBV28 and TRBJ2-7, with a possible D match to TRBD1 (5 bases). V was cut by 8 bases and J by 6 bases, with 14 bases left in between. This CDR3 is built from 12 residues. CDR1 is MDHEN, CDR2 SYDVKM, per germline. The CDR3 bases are TGTGCCAGCTTCAGGGATTCAGGCGAGCAGTACTTC. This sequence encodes CASFRDSGEQYF.

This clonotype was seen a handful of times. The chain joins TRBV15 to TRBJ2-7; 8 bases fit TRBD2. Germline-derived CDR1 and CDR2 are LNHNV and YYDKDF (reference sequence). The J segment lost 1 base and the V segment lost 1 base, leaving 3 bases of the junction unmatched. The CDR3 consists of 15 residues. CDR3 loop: CATSRVASGSYEQYF. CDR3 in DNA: TGTGCCACCAGCAGAGTCGCTAGCGGGTCCTACGAGCAGTACTTC.

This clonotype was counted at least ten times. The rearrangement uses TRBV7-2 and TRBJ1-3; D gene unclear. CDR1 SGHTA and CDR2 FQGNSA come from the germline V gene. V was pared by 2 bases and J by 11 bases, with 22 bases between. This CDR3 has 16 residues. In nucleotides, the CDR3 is TGTGCCAGCAGCTTAATGCCGAGTAAGAACCTTCGTCCCATATATTTT. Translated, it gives CASSLMPSKNLRPIYF.

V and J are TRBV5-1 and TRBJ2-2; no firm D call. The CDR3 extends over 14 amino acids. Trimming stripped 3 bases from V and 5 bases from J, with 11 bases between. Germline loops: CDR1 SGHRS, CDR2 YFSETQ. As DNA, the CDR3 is TGCGCCAGCAGCTCCCCCGAAGGGACCGGGGAGCTGTTTTTT. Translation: CASSSPEGTGELFF.

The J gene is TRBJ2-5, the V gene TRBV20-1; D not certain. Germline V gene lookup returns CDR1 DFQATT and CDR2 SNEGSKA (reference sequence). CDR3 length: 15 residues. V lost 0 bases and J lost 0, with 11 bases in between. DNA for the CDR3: TGCAGTGCTAGAGATTTCCGAACCAACCAAGAGACCCAGTACTTC. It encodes CSARDFRTNQETQYF.

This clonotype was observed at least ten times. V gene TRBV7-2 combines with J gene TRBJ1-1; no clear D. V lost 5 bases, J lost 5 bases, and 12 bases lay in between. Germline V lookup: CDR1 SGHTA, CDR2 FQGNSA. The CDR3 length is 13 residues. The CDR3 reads CASSPIMRTEAFF. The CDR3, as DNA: TGTGCCAGCAGCCCTATCATGAGAACTGAAGCTTTCTTT. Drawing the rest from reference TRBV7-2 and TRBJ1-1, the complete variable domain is GAGVSQSPSNKVTEKGKDVELRCDPISGHTALYWYRQSLGQGLEFLIYFQGNSAPDKSGLPSDRFSAERTGGSVSTLTIQRTQQEDSAVYLCASSPIMRTEAFFGQGTRLTVV.

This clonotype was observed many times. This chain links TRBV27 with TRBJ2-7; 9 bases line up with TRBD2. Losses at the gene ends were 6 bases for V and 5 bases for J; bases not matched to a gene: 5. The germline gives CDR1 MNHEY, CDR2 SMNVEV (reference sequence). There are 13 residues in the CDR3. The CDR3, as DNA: TGTGCCAGCAGCGGGACTAGCCACAACGAGCAGTACTTC. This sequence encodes CASSGTSHNEQYF.

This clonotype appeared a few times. The chain's CDR3 is CASSWGLAGYNEQFF. The CDR3 nucleotides read TGCGCCAGCAGCTGGGGACTAGCGGGATACAATGAGCAGTTCTTC. V gene TRBV5-1 combines with J gene TRBJ2-1; 13 positions agree with TRBD2. V dropped 3 bases and J dropped 4; count of bases not matched to a gene: 1. CDR3 length: 15 residues. Germline values: CDR1 SGHRS, CDR2 YFSETQ.

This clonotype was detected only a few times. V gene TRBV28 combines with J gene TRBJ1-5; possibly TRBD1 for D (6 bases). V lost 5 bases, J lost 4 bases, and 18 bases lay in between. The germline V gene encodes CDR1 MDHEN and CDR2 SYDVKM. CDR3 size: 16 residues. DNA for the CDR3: TGTGCCAGCAGTAACTACAGGGTTATTTGGAATCAGCCCCAGCATTTT. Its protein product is CASSNYRVIWNQPQHF.

The CDR3 protein is CAISAGPPADTIYF. The CDR3 DNA sequence: TGTGCCATCAGTGCTGGGCCCCCTGCGGACACCATATATTTT. V usage is TRBV10-3 and J usage is TRBJ1-3; D ambiguous. This CDR3 contains 14 residues. Germline V gene sequence: CDR1 ENHRY, CDR2 SYGVKD. V was cut by 4 bases and J by 8 bases, with 15 bases left in between.

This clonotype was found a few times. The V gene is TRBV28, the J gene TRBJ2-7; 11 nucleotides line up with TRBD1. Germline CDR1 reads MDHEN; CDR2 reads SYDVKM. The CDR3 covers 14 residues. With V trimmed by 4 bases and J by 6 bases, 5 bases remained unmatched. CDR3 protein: CASSSGQGVFEQYF. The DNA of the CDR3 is TGTGCCAGCAGTTCGGGACAGGGGGTATTCGAGCAGTACTTC.

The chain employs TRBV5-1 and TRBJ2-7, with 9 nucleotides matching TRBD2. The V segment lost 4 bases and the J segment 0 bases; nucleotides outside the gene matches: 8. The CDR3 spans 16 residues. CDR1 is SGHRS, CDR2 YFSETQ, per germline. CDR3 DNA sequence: TGCGCCAGCAGCCCTAGTCCTAGCGGGGACTCCTACGAGCAGTACTTC. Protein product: CASSPSPSGDSYEQYF.

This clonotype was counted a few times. CDR3 nucleotide sequence: TGTGCCAGTAGTCCCTCAGCGACAGGGGTGTACGGTACGCAGTATTTT. Translating it yields CASSPSATGVYGTQYF. The rearrangement uses TRBV19 and TRBJ2-3, with 8 positions matching TRBD1. CDR3 length equals 16 residues. CDR1 and CDR2 from the germline V gene are LNHDA and SQIVND (reference sequence). The J segment lost 8 bases and the V segment lost 5 bases, leaving 15 bases of the junction unmatched. Variable domain in full (rest from reference TRBV19 and TRBJ2-3): DGGITQSPKYLFRKEGQNVTLSCEQNLNHDAMYWYRQDPGQGLRLIYYSQIVNDFQKGDIAEGYSVSREKKESFPLTVTSAQKNPTAFYLCASSPSATGVYGTQYFGPGTRLTVL.

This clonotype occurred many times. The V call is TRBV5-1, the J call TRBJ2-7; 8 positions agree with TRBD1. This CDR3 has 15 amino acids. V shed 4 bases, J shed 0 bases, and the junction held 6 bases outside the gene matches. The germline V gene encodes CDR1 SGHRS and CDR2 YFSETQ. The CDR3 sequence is CASSHRDRSSYEQYF. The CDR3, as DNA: TGCGCCAGCAGCCACCGGGACAGGAGCTCCTACGAGCAGTACTTC.

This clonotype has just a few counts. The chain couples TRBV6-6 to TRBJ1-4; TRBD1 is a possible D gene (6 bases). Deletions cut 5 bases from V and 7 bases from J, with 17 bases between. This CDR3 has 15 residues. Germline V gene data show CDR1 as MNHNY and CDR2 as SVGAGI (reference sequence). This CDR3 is CASSMNGGPGEKLFF. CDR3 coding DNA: TGTGCCAGCAGTATGAATGGGGGGCCGGGTGAAAAACTGTTTTTT.

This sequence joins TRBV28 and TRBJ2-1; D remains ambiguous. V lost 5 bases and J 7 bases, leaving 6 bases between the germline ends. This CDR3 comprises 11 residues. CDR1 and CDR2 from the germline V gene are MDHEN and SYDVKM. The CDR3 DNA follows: TGTGCCAGCAGTCCCCAGAATGAGCAGTTCTTC. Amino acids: CASSPQNEQFF.

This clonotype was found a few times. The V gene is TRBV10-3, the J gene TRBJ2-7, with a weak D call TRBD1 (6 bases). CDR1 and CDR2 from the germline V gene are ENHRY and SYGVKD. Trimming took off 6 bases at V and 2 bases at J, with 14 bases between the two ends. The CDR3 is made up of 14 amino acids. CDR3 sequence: CAIRPRDTTYEQYF. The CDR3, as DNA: TGTGCCATCAGGCCCCGGGACACAACCTACGAGCAGTACTTC.